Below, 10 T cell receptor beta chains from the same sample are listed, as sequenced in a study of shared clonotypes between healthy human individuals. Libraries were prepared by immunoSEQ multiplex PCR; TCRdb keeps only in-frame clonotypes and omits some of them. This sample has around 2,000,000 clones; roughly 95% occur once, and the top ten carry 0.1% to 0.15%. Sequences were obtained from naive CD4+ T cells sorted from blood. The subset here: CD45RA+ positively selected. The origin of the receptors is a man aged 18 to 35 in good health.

DNA of the CDR3: TGTGCCAGCAGTCGGGAATTGGGTAATTCACCCCTCCACTTT. This gives the protein CASSRELGNSPLHF. The chain is built from TRBV2 and TRBJ1-6; D is unresolved. This CDR3 is built from 14 residues. The germline CDR1 and CDR2 sequences are SNHLY and FYNNEI. Between the trimmed V and J ends, which lost 5 bases and 6 bases, there was a span of 11 bases.

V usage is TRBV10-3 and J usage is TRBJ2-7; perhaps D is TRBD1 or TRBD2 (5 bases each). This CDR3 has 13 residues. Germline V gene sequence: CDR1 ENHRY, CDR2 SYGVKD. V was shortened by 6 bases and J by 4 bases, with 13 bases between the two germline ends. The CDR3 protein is CAISSGTEYEQYF. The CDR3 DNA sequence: TGTGCCATCAGCTCCGGGACGGAGTACGAGCAGTACTTC.

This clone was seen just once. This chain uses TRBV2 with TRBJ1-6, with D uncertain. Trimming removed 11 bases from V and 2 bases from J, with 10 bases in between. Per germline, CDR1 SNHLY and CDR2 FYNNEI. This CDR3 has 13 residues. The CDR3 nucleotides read TGTGCCGGATGCACTACCTATAATTCACCCCTCCACTTT. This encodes CAGCTTYNSPLHF.

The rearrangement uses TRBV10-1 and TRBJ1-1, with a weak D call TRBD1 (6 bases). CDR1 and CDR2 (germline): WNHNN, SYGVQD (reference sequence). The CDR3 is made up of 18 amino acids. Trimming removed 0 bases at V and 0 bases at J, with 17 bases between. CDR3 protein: CASSESFSGAAMNTEAFF. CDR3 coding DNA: TGCGCCAGCAGTGAGTCGTTTTCAGGGGCCGCTATGAACACTGAAGCTTTCTTT.

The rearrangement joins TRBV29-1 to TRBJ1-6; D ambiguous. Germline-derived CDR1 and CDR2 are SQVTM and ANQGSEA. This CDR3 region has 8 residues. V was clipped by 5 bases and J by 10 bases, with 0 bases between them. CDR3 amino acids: CSVSPLHF. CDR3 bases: TGCAGCGTTTCACCCCTCCACTTT.

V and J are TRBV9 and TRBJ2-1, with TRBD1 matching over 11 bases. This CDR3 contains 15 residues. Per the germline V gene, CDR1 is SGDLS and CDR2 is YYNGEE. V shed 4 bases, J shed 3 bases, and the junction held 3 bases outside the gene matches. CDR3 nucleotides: TGTGCCAGCAGCCCCGGGACAGGGGGCTACAATGAGCAGTTCTTC. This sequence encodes CASSPGTGGYNEQFF.

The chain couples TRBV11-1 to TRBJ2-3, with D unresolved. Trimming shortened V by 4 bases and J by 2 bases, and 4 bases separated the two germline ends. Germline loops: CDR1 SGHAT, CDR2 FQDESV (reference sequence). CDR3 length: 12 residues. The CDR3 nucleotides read TGTGCCAGCAGCTCATACACAGATACGCAGTATTTT. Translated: CASSSYTDTQYF.

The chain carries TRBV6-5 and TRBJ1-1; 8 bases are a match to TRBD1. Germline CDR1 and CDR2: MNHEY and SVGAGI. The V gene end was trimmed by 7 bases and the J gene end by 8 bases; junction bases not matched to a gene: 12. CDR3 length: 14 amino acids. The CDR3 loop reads CASTLRQGREEAFF. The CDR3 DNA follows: TGTGCCAGCACACTTCGACAGGGGAGGGAGGAAGCTTTCTTT.

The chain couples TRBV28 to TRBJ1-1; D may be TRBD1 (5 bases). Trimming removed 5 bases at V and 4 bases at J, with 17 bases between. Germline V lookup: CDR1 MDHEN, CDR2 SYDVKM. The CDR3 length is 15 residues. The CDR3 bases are TGTGCCAGCAGTGGGGGAAGGCCGTTGGGCACTGAAGCTTTCTTT. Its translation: CASSGGRPLGTEAFF.

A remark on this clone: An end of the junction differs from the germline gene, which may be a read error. The CDR3 bases are TGTGCCAGTAGTGTAGAGGGACAGAAAGGAGTCACTGAAGCTTTCTTT. As protein: CASSVEGQKGVTEAFF. The chain employs TRBV19 and TRBJ1-1; 7 bases are shared with TRBD1. From germline, CDR1 is LNHDA and CDR2 SQIVND (reference sequence). The length of the CDR3 is 16 residues.